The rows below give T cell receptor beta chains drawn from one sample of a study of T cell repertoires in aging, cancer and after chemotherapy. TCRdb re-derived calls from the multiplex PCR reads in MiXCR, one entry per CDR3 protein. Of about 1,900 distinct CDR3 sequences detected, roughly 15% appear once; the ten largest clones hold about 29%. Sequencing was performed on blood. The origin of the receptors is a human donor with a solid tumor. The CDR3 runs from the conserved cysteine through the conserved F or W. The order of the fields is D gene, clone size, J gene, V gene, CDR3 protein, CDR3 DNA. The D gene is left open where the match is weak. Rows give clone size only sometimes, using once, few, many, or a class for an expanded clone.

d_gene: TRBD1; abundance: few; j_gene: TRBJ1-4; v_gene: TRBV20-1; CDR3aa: CSASVLRDRGLEKLFF; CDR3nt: TGCAGTGCTAGTGTCCTCCGGGACAGGGGGTTAGAAAAACTGTTTTTT
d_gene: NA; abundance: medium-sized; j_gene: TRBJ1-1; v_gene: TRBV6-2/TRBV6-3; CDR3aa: CASRIKQNTEAFF; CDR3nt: TGTGCCAGCAGGATAAAACAGAACACTGAAGCTTTCTTT
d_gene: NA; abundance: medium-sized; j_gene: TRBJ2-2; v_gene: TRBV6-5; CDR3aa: CASSYSAGALAGELFF; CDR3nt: TGTGCCAGCAGTTACTCGGCAGGGGCCCTCGCCGGGGAGCTGTTTTTT
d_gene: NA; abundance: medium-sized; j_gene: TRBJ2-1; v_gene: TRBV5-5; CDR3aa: CASSLDLALRNEQFF; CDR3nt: TGTGCCAGCAGCTTGGACCTAGCGCTCCGGAATGAGCAGTTCTTC
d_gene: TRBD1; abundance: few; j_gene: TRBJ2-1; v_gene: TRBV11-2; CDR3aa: CASSWTGGEQFF; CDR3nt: TGTGCCAGCAGCTGGACAGGGGGTGAGCAGTTCTTC
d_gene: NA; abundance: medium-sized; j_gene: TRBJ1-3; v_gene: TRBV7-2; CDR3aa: CASSKDIEDTIYF; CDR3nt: TGTGCCAGCAGCAAGGACATAGAGGACACCATATATTTT
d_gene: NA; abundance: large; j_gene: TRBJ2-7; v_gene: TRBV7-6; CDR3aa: CASSLGPNYEQYF; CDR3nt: TGTGCCAGCAGCCTGGGACCTAACTACGAGCAGTACTTC
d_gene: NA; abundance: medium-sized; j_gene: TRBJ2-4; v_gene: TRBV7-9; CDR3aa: CASSLRPQNIQYF; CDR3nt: TGTGCCAGCAGCTTACGTCCACAAAACATTCAGTACTTC
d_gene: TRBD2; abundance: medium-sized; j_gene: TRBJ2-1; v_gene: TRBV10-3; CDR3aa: CATCRSSTSGSYNEQFF; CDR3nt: TGTGCCACATGCAGAAGCTCGACTAGCGGGAGTTACAATGAGCAGTTCTTC
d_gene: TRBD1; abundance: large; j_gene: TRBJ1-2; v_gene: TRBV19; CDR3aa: CASRTGDYGYTF; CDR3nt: TGTGCCAGTAGGACAGGGGACTATGGCTACACCTTC
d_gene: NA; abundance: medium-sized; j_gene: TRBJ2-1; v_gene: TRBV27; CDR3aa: CASSPGGGWSYNEQFF; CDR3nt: TGTGCCAGCAGTCCAGGGGGGGGCTGGTCCTACAATGAGCAGTTCTTC
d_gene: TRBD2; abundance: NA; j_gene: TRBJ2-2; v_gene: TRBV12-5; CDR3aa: CASGLGLAGGAGELFF; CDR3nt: TGTGCTAGTGGTCTCGGACTAGCGGGAGGTGCCGGGGAGCTGTTTTTT
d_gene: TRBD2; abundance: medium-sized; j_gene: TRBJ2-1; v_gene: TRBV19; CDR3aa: CASSMTREGEQFF; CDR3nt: TGTGCCAGTAGTATGACTAGGGAGGGTGAGCAGTTCTTC
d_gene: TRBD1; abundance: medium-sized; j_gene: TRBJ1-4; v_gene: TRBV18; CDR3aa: CASSPPNSQGVIAGEKLFF; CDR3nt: TGTGCCAGCTCACCACCGAACTCACAGGGGGTGATAGCGGGTGAAAAACTGTTTTTT
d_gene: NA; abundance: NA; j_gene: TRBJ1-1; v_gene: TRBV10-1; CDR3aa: CASRRALNNEAFF; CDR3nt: TGCGCCAGCAGGCGGGCCCTGAACAATGAAGCTTTCTTT
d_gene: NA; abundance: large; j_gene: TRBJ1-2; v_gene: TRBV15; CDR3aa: CATRNAGDPYGYTF; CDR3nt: TGTGCCACCCGCAACGCAGGGGACCCCTATGGCTACACCTTC
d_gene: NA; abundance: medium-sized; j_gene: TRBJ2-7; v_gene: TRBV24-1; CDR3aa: CATSDFRGEQYF; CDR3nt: TGTGCCACCAGTGATTTTCGAGGCGAGCAGTACTTC
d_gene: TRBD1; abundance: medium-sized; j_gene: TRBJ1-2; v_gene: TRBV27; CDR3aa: CASTYTLHWDRGDGYTF; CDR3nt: TGTGCCAGCACTTATACCCTCCATTGGGACAGGGGGGATGGCTACACCTTC
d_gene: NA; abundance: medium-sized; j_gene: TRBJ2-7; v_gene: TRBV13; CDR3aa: CASSPTGPLEQYF; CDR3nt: TGTGCCAGCAGCCCCACCGGCCCACTCGAGCAGTACTTC
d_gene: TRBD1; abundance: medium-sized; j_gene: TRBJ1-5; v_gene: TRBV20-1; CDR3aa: CSASEGTANQPQHF; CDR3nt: TGCAGTGCTTCTGAGGGGACAGCCAATCAGCCCCAGCATTTT
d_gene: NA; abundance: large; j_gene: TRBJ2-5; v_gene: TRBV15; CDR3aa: CATSRALVPGEETQYF; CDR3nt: TGTGCCACCAGCAGAGCCCTCGTTCCGGGGGAAGAGACCCAGTACTTC
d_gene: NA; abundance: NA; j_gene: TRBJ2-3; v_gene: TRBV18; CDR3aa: CASSPPPPVDTQYF; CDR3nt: TGTGCCAGCTCACCACCGCCCCCGGTAGATACGCAGTATTTT
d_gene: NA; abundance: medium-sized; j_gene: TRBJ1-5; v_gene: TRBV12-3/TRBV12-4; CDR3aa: CASSLSRGGNQPQHF; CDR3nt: TGTGCCAGCAGTTTATCCAGGGGAGGGAATCAGCCCCAGCATTTT
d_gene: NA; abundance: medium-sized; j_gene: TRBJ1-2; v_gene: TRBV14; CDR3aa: CASSQEEGYGYTF; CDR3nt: TGTGCCAGCAGCCAAGAAGAGGGCTATGGCTACACCTTC
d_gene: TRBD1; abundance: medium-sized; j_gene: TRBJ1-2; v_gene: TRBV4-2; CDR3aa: CASSHADRGPNYGYTF; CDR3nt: TGTGCCAGCAGCCATGCGGACAGGGGGCCTAACTATGGCTACACCTTC
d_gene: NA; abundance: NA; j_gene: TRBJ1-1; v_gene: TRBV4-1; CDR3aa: CASSQDQTAHTEAFF; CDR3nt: TGCGCCAGCAGCCAAGATCAAACAGCTCACACTGAAGCTTTCTTT
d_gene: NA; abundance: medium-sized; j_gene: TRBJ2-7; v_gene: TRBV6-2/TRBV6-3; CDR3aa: CASSYPPGQYF; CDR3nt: TGTGCCAGCAGTTACCCCCCAGGGCAGTACTTC
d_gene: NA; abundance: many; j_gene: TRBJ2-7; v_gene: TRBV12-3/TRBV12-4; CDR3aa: CASSFQYRVTYEQYF; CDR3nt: TGTGCCAGCAGTTTTCAATACAGAGTTACCTACGAGCAGTACTTC
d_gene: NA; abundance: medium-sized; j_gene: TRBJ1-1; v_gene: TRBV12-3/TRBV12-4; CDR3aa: CASRPGGGNTEAFF; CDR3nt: TGTGCCAGCAGACCGGGTGGAGGGAACACTGAAGCTTTCTTT
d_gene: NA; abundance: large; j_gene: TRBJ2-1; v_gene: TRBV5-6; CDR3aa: CASSLSGNPNEQFF; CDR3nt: TGTGCCAGCAGCTTGTCAGGAAATCCCAATGAGCAGTTCTTC
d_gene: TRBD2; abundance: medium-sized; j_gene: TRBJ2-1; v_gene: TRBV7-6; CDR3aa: CASSSNPTSGTYNEQFF; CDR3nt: TGTGCCAGCAGCTCGAACCCAACTAGCGGGACTTACAATGAGCAGTTCTTC
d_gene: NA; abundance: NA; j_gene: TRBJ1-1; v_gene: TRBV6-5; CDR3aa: CASSFVGEAFF; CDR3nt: TGTGCCAGCAGCTTCGTGGGTGAAGCTTTCTTT
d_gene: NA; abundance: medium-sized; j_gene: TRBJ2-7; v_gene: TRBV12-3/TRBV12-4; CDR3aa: CASSATGFSYEQYF; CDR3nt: TGTGCCAGCAGTGCTACAGGTTTTTCCTACGAGCAGTACTTC
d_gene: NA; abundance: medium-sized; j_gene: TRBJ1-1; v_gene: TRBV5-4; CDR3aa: CASSLAAEAFF; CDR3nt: TGTGCCAGCAGCTTGGCCGCTGAAGCTTTCTTT
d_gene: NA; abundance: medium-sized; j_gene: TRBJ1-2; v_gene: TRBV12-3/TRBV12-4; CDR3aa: CASSFELSYGYTF; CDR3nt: TGTGCCAGCAGTTTCGAGCTTTCCTATGGCTACACCTTC
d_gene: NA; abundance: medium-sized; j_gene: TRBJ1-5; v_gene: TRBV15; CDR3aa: CATSRDGRAWDQPQHF; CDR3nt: TGTGCCACCAGCAGAGATGGCAGGGCGTGGGATCAGCCCCAGCATTTT
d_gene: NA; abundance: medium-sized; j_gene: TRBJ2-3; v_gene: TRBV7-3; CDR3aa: CASSPGTSTDTQYF; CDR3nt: TGTGCCAGCAGCCCAGGGACTAGCACAGATACGCAGTATTTT
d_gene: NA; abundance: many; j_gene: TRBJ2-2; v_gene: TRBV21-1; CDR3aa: CASRRDRRNTGELFF; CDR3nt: TGTGCCAGCAGACGGGACAGGAGGAACACCGGGGAGCTGTTTTTT
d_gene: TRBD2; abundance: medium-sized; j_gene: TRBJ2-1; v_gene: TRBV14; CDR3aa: CASSQDFSGTSGKSSYNEQFF; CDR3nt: TGTGCCAGCAGCCAAGATTTCTCCGGGACTAGCGGGAAAAGCTCCTACAATGAGCAGTTCTTC
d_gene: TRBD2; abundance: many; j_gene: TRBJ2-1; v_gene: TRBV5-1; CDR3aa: CASSSGTSRVNEQFF; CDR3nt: TGCGCCAGCAGTTCCGGGACTAGCAGGGTCAATGAGCAGTTCTTC